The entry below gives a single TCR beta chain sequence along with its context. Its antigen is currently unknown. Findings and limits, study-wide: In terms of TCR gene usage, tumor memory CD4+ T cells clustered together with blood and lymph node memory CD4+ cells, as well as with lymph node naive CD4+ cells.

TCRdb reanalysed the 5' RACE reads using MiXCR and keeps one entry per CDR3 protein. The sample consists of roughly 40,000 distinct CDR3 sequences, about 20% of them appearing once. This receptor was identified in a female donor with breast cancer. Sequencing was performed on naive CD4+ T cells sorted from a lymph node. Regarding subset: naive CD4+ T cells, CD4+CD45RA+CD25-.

The CDR3 DNA is TGTGCCAGCAGCTCAGCCACAGGGGAGAGCACCGGGGAGCTGTTTTTT. Translated, it gives CASSSATGESTGELFF. The chain uses TRBV7-9 and TRBJ2-2, with TRBD1 matching over 7 bases. Unmatched junction bases numbered 9, after V lost 4 bases and J lost 4 bases. The CDR3 consists of 16 residues. CDR1 and CDR2 from the germline V gene are SEHNR and FQNEAQ (reference sequence).